These T cell receptor beta chains were read from a single sample in a study of shared clonotypes between healthy human individuals. Clones were sequenced by immunoSEQ multiplex PCR, and TCRdb holds only the in-frame ones, with some missing. The table records a few million clones, approximately 94% of them present only once. The sample taken for sequencing was naive CD4+ T cells sorted from blood. These receptors all stem from a man between 18 and 29 years old in good health. Each CDR3 is given with its conserved first and last residue. A D gene is named only where the DNA matches it firmly. The size of a clone is reported for some rows only, either as once, few or many, or as a class for expanded clones.

TRBV6-1	-	TRBJ1-2	-	CASSEVGGTSYGYTF	TGTGCCAGCAGTGAAGTTGGTGGGACTAGCTATGGCTACACCTTC
TRBV5-1	-	TRBJ2-7	TRBD1	CASSSRQGTYEQYF	TGCGCCAGCAGCTCACGACAGGGCACCTACGAGCAGTACTTC
TRBV2	-	TRBJ1-5	-	CASSRLGSGQPQHF	TGTGCCAGCTCTCGACTGGGGAGCGGTCAGCCCCAGCATTTT
TRBV5-1	-	TRBJ2-5	-	CASSFLAGQETQYF	TGCGCCAGCAGCTTCCTGGCAGGACAAGAGACCCAGTACTTC
TRBV5-1	-	TRBJ1-4	TRBD1	CASSLVGGTASKAAQKLFF	TGCGCCAGCAGCTTGGTAGGAGGGACAGCCAGCAAGGCAGCCCAAAAACTGTTTTTT
TRBV19	-	TRBJ1-5	-	CASRTDLNQPQHF	TGTGCCAGTCGAACAGACTTAAATCAGCCCCAGCATTTT
TRBV4-1	-	TRBJ2-7	-	CASSQVFAGKYEQYF	TGCGCCAGCAGCCAAGTGTTCGCAGGGAAATACGAGCAGTACTTC
TRBV7-3	-	TRBJ2-5	TRBD1	CASSSGTGPQTQYF	TGTGCCAGCAGCTCGGGGACAGGTCCGCAGACCCAGTACTTC
TRBV6-1	-	TRBJ1-1	-	CASSAGALPAFF	TGTGCCAGCAGTGCGGGGGCACTGCCAGCTTTCTTT
TRBV6-1	-	TRBJ1-1	-	CASSEGLNTEAFF	TGTGCCAGCAGTGAGGGCTTGAACACTGAAGCTTTCTTT
TRBV6-5	-	TRBJ2-7	-	CASSSSTRPPEQYF	TGTGCCAGCAGCTCTTCGACCCGGCCCCCTGAGCAGTACTTC
TRBV28	-	TRBJ2-3	-	CAAGGRADTQYF	TGTGCCGCAGGGGGGCGCGCAGATACGCAGTATTTT
TRBV19	-	TRBJ1-5	-	CASKDRIAQPQHF	TGTGCCAGTAAAGACAGAATAGCTCAGCCCCAGCATTTT
TRBV6-5	-	TRBJ1-2	-	CASSYEARGFGYTF	TGTGCCAGCAGTTACGAAGCCAGGGGCTTCGGCTACACCTTC
TRBV5-4	-	TRBJ2-2	-	CASSLVPTGELFF	TGTGCCAGCAGCTTGGTACCCACCGGGGAGCTGTTTTTT
TRBV6-5	-	TRBJ2-7	-	CASQRGHLSYEQYF	TGTGCCAGCCAACGGGGGCACCTCTCCTACGAGCAGTACTTC
TRBV7-9	-	TRBJ2-3	TRBD2	CASSLATVGRTDTQYF	TGTGCCAGCAGCTTAGCAACTGTCGGGAGGACAGATACGCAGTATTTT
TRBV6-5	-	TRBJ2-7	-	CASSLGDEQYF	TGTGCCAGCAGTCTCGGAGACGAGCAGTACTTC
TRBV10-3	-	TRBJ1-6	-	CAISESFGNSPLHF	TGTGCCATCAGTGAGTCTTTTGGTAATTCACCCCTCCACTTT
TRBV18	-	TRBJ2-3	-	CASSLSGDTQYF	TGTGCCAGCTCACTCTCGGGAGATACGCAGTATTTT
TRBV6-1	-	TRBJ2-7	-	CATQTGTFSYEQYF	TGTGCCACCCAGACAGGGACTTTCTCCTACGAGCAGTACTTC
TRBV10-3	-	TRBJ2-7	TRBD1	CATGQGTYEQYF	TGTGCCACCGGACAGGGGACCTACGAGCAGTACTTC
TRBV10-3	-	TRBJ2-7	TRBD1	CAISLGQSSYEQYF	TGTGCCATCAGTCTGGGACAGAGCTCCTACGAGCAGTACTTC
TRBV6-5	once	TRBJ1-1	-	CASSYSRLGTEAFF	TGTGCCAGCAGTTACTCGAGGTTGGGCACGGAAGCTTTCTTT
TRBV30	-	TRBJ2-1	TRBD2	CAWSFSGAFWEQFF	TGTGCCTGGAGTTTTAGCGGGGCTTTTTGGGAGCAGTTCTTC
TRBV2	-	TRBJ2-1	TRBD2	CASGGVMLNEQFF	TGTGCCAGTGGGGGGGTAATGCTCAATGAGCAGTTCTTC
TRBV30	-	TRBJ2-1	-	CAWVRGVGGNEQFF	TGTGCCTGGGTACGGGGGGTAGGGGGCAATGAGCAGTTCTTC
TRBV2	-	TRBJ2-3	-	CASRTTDTQYF	TGTGCCAGCAGGACCACAGATACGCAGTATTTT
TRBV11-3	-	TRBJ2-3	TRBD1	CASSSGTATDTQYF	TGTGCCAGTAGTTCCGGGACAGCCACAGATACGCAGTATTTT
TRBV6-5	-	TRBJ2-2	TRBD1	CASSYSRQGGGELFF	TGTGCCAGCAGTTACTCTCGACAGGGGGGCGGGGAGCTGTTTTTT
TRBV5-1	-	TRBJ2-1	TRBD2	CASSLYLVGLAGVNEQFF	TGCGCCAGCAGCTTGTATTTAGTGGGACTAGCGGGAGTAAATGAGCAGTTCTTC
TRBV9	-	TRBJ2-7	-	CASSADSYEQYF	TGTGCCAGCAGCGCCGACTCCTACGAGCAGTACTTC
TRBV5-8	-	TRBJ2-5	TRBD2	CASSPRLAGLGETQYF	TGTGCCAGCAGCCCCCGACTAGCGGGGCTAGGGGAGACCCAGTACTTC
TRBV4-1	-	TRBJ2-5	-	CASSQVGMIMETQYF	TGCGCCAGCAGCCAAGTGGGCATGATTATGGAGACCCAGTACTTC
TRBV11-1	-	TRBJ2-1	TRBD2	CASLPSPGLAGGGEQFF	TGTGCCAGCCTTCCTAGCCCGGGACTAGCGGGGGGAGGTGAGCAGTTCTTC
TRBV19	-	TRBJ2-5	-	CASRMGGQETQYF	TGTGCCAGCCGGATGGGGGGCCAAGAGACCCAGTACTTC
TRBV5-1	few	TRBJ1-1	TRBD1	CASSLRPGGTEAFF	TGCGCCAGCAGCTTGCGTCCAGGGGGGACTGAAGCTTTCTTT
TRBV5-6	-	TRBJ2-7	TRBD2	CASSPLSGSYEQYF	TGTGCCAGCAGCCCACTGAGCGGGAGTTACGAGCAGTACTTC
TRBV18	-	TRBJ1-6	-	CASSRARGSGSPLHF	TGTGCCAGCTCACGAGCGAGGGGGTCTGGTTCACCCCTCCACTTT